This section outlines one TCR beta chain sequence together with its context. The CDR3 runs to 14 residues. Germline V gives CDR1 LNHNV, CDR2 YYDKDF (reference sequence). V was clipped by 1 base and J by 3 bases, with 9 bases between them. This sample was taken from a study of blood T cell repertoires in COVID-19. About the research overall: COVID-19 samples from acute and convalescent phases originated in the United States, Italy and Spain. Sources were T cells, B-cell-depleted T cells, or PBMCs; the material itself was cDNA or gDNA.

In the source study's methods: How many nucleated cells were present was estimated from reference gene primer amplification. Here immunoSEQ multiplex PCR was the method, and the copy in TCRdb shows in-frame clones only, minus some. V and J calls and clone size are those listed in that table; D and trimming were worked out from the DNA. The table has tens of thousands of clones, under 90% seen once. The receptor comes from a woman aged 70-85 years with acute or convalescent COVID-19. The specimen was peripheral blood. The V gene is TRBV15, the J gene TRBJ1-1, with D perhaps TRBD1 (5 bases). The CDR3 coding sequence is TGTGCCACCAGCAGAGGAAGGGGTTACACTGAAGCTTTCTTT. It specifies CATSRGRGYTEAFF.